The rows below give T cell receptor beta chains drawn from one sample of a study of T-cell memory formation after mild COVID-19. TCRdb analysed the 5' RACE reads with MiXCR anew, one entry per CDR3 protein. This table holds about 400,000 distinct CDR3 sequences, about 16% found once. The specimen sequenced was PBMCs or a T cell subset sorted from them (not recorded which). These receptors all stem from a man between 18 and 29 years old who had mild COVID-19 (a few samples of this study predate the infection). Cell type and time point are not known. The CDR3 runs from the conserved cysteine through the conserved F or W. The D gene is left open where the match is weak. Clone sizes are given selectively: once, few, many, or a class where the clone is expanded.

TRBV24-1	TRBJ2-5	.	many	CATRWDNQETQYF	TGTGCCACCCGCTGGGACAACCAAGAGACCCAGTACTTC
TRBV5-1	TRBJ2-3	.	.	CASSPSASATDTQYF	TGCGCCAGCAGCCCCTCGGCCAGCGCCACAGATACGCAGTATTTT
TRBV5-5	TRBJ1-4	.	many	CASRGGATNEKLFF	TGTGCCTCGAGGGGTGGGGCAACTAATGAAAAACTGTTTTTT
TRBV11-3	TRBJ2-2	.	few	CASGASTGELFF	TGTGCCAGCGGGGCGAGCACCGGGGAGCTGTTTTTT
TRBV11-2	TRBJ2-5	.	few	CASSLVGVGTQYF	TGTGCCAGCAGCTTAGTCGGGGTGGGGACCCAGTACTTC
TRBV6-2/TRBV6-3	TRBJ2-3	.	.	CASNWGGGDTQYF	TGTGCCAGCAATTGGGGGGGCGGAGATACGCAGTATTTT
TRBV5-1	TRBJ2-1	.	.	CASSFQGGNEQFF	TGCGCCAGCAGCTTCCAGGGGGGGAATGAGCAGTTCTTC
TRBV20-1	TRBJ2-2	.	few	CSAGGLRGTGELFF	TGCAGTGCTGGCGGACTCAGGGGAACCGGGGAGCTGTTTTTT
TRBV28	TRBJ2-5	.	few	CASSLPGAETQYF	TGTGCCAGCAGTCTTCCGGGGGCAGAGACCCAGTACTTC
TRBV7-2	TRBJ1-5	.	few	CASSLVMGQPQHF	TGTGCCAGCAGCTTAGTAATGGGTCAGCCCCAGCATTTT
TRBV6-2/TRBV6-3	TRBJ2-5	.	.	CASSYMDYYQETQYF	TGTGCCAGCAGTTACATGGACTACTACCAAGAGACCCAGTACTTC
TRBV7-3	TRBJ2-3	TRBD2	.	CASSFTGLAGASTDTQYF	TGTGCCAGCAGCTTCACCGGACTAGCGGGGGCTAGCACAGATACGCAGTATTTT
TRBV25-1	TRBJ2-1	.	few	CASSAPAGFSFDLEQFF	TGTGCCAGCAGTGCTCCGGCCGGCTTCTCTTTCGATCTTGAGCAGTTCTTC
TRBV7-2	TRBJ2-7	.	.	CASSFSITYEQYF	TGTGCCAGCAGCTTCTCGATCACCTACGAGCAGTACTTC
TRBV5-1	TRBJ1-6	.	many	CASSKGTPDNSPLHF	TGCGCCAGCAGCAAGGGGACACCGGATAATTCACCCCTCCACTTT
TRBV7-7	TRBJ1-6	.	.	CARTGDVNSPLHF	TGTGCTAGGACGGGGGATGTCAATTCACCCCTCCACTTT
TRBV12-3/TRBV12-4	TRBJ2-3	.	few	CASRPSADTQYF	TGTGCCAGCCGACCTAGCGCAGATACGCAGTATTTT
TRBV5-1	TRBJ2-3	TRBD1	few	CASSANRGPPTDTQYF	TGCGCCAGCAGCGCTAACAGGGGACCCCCCACAGATACGCAGTATTTT
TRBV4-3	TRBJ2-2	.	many	CASSQVFRGGAWELFF	TGCGCCAGCAGCCAAGTCTTCAGGGGTGGTGCGTGGGAGCTGTTTTTT
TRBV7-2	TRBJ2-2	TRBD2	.	CASSFASGGYTGELFF	TGTGCCAGCAGCTTCGCTAGCGGGGGCTACACCGGGGAGCTGTTTTTT
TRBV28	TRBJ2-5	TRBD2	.	CASTVPGLAGEETQYF	TGTGCCAGCACCGTCCCCGGGCTAGCGGGGGAAGAGACCCAGTACTTC
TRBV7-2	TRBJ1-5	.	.	CASSFQVNQPQHF	TGTGCCAGCAGCTTTCAGGTAAATCAGCCCCAGCATTTT
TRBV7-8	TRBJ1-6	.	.	CASSLGARNSPLHF	TGTGCCAGCAGCTTAGGGGCGAGGAATTCACCCCTCCACTTT
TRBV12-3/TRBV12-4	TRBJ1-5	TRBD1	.	CASSSQGGPNQPQHF	TGTGCCAGCAGTTCCCAAGGGGGCCCCAATCAGCCCCAGCATTTT
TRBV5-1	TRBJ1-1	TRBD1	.	CASRLPGQGVGTEAFF	TGCGCCAGCAGGCTCCCGGGACAGGGGGTGGGCACTGAAGCTTTCTTT
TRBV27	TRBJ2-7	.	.	CASSARRGPGEQYF	TGTGCCAGCAGTGCACGGAGAGGGCCTGGGGAGCAGTACTTC
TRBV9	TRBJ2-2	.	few	CASSVGGSYTGELFF	TGTGCCAGCAGCGTAGGGGGGTCCTACACCGGGGAGCTGTTTTTT
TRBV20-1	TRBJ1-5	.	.	CSAPAIWGSNQPQHF	TGCAGTGCTCCCGCAATTTGGGGGTCCAATCAGCCCCAGCATTTT
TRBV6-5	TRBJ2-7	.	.	CASSYGGGARYEQYF	TGTGCCAGCAGTTACGGAGGGGGCGCCAGGTACGAGCAGTACTTC